One and the same sample provided the 16 T cell receptor beta chains below, sequenced in a study of blood T cell repertoires in COVID-19. Profiled with immunoSEQ multiplex PCR; TCRdb holds only in-frame clones, not every one. Here the sample spans hundreds of thousands of clones, approximately 86% being singletons. The source material was peripheral blood. The receptors were gathered from an elderly man with acute or convalescent COVID-19.

The genes are TRBV5-6 and TRBJ2-3, with 7 bases fitting TRBD1. The germline V gene encodes CDR1 SGHDT and CDR2 YYEEEE. The CDR3 totals 16 residues. Germline trimming cut 1 base from V and 1 base from J; bases unmatched to any gene: 6. Written as DNA, the CDR3 is TGTGCCAGCAGCTTGACAGGGGTGGCGGGCACAGATACGCAGTATTTT. It translates to CASSLTGVAGTDTQYF.

This rearrangement joins TRBV4-3 to TRBJ1-5; D is uncertain. CDR3 length: 15 residues. From germline, CDR1 is LGHNA and CDR2 YSLEER. Trimming removed 0 bases at V and 10 bases at J, with 16 bases between. CDR3 residues: CASSQDWSSGGPQHF. The CDR3 DNA follows: TGCGCCAGCAGCCAAGATTGGAGCAGCGGAGGACCCCAGCATTTT.

The V gene is TRBV28, the J gene TRBJ1-6, with D perhaps TRBD1 (6 bases). Trimming removed 4 bases at V and 5 bases at J, with 15 bases between. The CDR3 length is 16 residues. Germline V gene lookup returns CDR1 MDHEN and CDR2 SYDVKM. The CDR3 DNA reads as TGTGCCAGCAGTTCCCCGACAGGCCCCCATAATTCACCCCTCCACTTT. It specifies CASSSPTGPHNSPLHF.

This clone was recorded a few times. The rearrangement links TRBV5-6 to TRBJ2-7; D may be TRBD2 (5 bases). V lost 4 bases to trimming and J lost 3 bases, with 14 bases between them. The CDR3 covers 14 residues. CDR1 SGHDT and CDR2 YYEEEE come from the germline V gene. The CDR3 reads CASSRPLRDYEQYF. Here the CDR3 DNA reads TGTGCCAGCAGCCGTCCGTTGAGGGACTACGAGCAGTACTTC.

The chain couples TRBV7-2 to TRBJ1-4; a weak D match, TRBD1 (5 bases). Germline loops: CDR1 SGHTA, CDR2 FQGNSA. This CDR3 is 15 amino acids long. V was clipped by 5 bases and J by 5 bases, with 15 bases between them. DNA of the CDR3: TGTGCCAGCAGCGCCCAGCAGGGAAGGAATGAAAAACTGTTTTTT. It translates to CASSAQQGRNEKLFF.

Only one count was recorded for this clone. The chain combines TRBV7-2 with TRBJ2-1; D possibly corresponds to TRBD1 (6 bases). The V gene's germline CDR1 is SGHTA and CDR2 FQGNSA. V shed 2 bases and J shed 6 bases, with 14 bases lying between them. The CDR3 sequence is 15 residues long. CDR3 loop: CASSLSGQSFNEQFF. Written as DNA, the CDR3 is TGTGCCAGCAGCTTAAGTGGACAGAGCTTCAATGAGCAGTTCTTC.

The J gene is TRBJ2-1, the V gene TRBV3-1 (or the pseudogene TRBV3-2); 7 bases align to TRBD2. The ends lost 0 bases at V and 14 bases at J; junction bases unmatched: 7. CDR3 length equals 13 residues. Germline CDR1 LGHDT, CDR2 YNNKEL (reference sequence). CDR3 DNA sequence: TGTGCCAGCAGCCAAGAGGCAAGCGGGATTGAGTTCTTC. Translation: CASSQEASGIEFF.

The chain couples TRBV6-6 to TRBJ1-1; 9 bases map to TRBD1. This CDR3 region has 14 residues. The junction had 4 bases not matched to a gene; V was cut back by 7 bases and J by 1 base. Germline CDR1 MNHNY, CDR2 SVGAGI (reference sequence). In nucleotides, the CDR3 is TGTGCCAGCACGACAGGGGGGTCGAACACTGAAGCTTTCTTT. Translated, it gives CASTTGGSNTEAFF.

This sequence joins TRBV19 and TRBJ2-3; D remains unclear. Trimming shortened V by 3 bases and J by 6 bases, and 16 bases separated the two germline ends. The germline gives CDR1 LNHDA, CDR2 SQIVND (reference sequence). This CDR3 comprises 15 residues. The CDR3 region has the DNA TGTGCCAGTAGTATGGCAGTTGAGAGGCCTGATACGCAGTATTTT. Amino acid sequence: CASSMAVERPDTQYF.

This chain joins TRBV5-6 and TRBJ2-5, with 7 nucleotides matching TRBD1. V was clipped by 3 bases and J by 5 bases; unmatched bases: 7. Germline CDR1 SGHDT, CDR2 YYEEEE. CDR3 length equals 14 residues. The DNA for the CDR3 is TGTGCCAGCAGCTGGGACAGTACCAGGGAGACCCAGTACTTC. Protein: CASSWDSTRETQYF.

The V gene is TRBV12-5, the J gene TRBJ2-3; 8 nucleotides match TRBD2. This CDR3 has 16 amino acids. V was clipped by 1 base and J by 7 bases; unmatched bases: 10. The germline V gene has CDR1 LGHNT and CDR2 FRNRAP. The CDR3 loop is CASGLEYRGGKNTQYF. In DNA, the CDR3 is TGTGCTAGTGGTTTGGAATATCGGGGGGGGAAGAATACGCAGTATTTT. Full variable domain (remainder filled in from reference TRBV12-5 and TRBJ2-3): DARVTQTPRHKVTEMGQEVTMRCQPILGHNTVFWYRQTMMQGLELLAYFRNRAPLDDSGMPKDRFSAEMPDATLATLKIQPSEPRDSAVYFCASGLEYRGGKNTQYFGPGTRLTVL.

The chain combines TRBV2 with TRBJ2-7; a possible D gene is TRBD2 (5 bases). With 7 bases removed from V and 9 bases from J, the gap between germline ends came to 16 bases. This CDR3 is built from 12 residues. Germline-derived CDR1 and CDR2 are SNHLY and FYNNEI. This chain's CDR3 is CASTTLVLGQYF. CDR3 sequence (DNA): TGTGCCAGCACCACACTAGTCTTGGGGCAGTACTTC. The variable domain in full, with the rest retrieved from reference TRBV2 and TRBJ2-7, is EPEVTQTPSHQVTQMGQEVILRCVPISNHLYFYWYRQILGQKVEFLVSFYNNEISEKSEIFDDQFSVERPDGSNFTLKIRSTKLEDSAMYFCASTTLVLGQYFGPGTRLTVT.

This clone was counted between two and nine times. The V call is TRBV11-2, the J call TRBJ1-6; D ambiguous. Between the trimmed V and J ends, which lost 2 bases and 5 bases, there was a span of 16 bases. The germline gives CDR1 SGHAT, CDR2 FQNNGV. CDR3 length: 17 residues. Written as DNA, the CDR3 is TGTGCCAGCAGCTTAACTCTGGGCGTTCCAGATAATTCACCCCTCCACTTT. This translates into CASSLTLGVPDNSPLHF.

The chain couples TRBV11-2 to TRBJ2-2; possible D gene TRBD2, 6 bases. V shed 5 bases and J shed 4 bases, with 20 bases lying between them. CDR3 length equals 17 residues. Germline V gives CDR1 SGHAT, CDR2 FQNNGV. CDR3 bases: TGTGCCAGCAGCCCGATCCAGGGAGGAAGGGGCACCGGGGAGCTGTTTTTT. As protein: CASSPIQGGRGTGELFF.

The chain is built from TRBV19 and TRBJ1-1; D gene uncertain. Germline lookup yields CDR1 LNHDA and CDR2 SQIVND (reference sequence). This CDR3 is built from 12 residues. V dropped 5 bases and J dropped 8 bases, with 12 bases sitting between them. As DNA, the CDR3 is TGTGCCAGTAGTGTCGGAGGTCTAGAAGCTTTCTTT. Encoded protein: CASSVGGLEAFF.

The chain recombines TRBV6-6 with TRBJ2-1, with 8 positions matching TRBD2. The CDR3 covers 15 residues. The ends lost 6 bases at V and 1 base at J; junction bases unmatched: 5. Germline V gene lookup returns CDR1 MNHNY and CDR2 SVGAGI (reference sequence). CDR3 nucleotides: TGTGCCAGCAGCCCCACTAGCGGATCCTACAATGAGCAGTTCTTC. Its translation is CASSPTSGSYNEQFF.